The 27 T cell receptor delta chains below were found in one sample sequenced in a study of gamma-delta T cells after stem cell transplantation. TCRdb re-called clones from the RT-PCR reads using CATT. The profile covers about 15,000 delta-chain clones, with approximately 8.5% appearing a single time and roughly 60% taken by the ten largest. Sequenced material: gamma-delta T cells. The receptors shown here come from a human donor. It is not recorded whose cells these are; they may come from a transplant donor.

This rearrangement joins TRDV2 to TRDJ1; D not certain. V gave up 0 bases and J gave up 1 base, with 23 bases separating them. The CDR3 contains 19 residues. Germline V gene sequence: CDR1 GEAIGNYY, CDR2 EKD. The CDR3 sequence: CACDTREREVPYLTDKLIF. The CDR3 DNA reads TGTGCCTGTGACACCAGGGAACGGGAGGTCCCTTACCTCACCGATAAACTCATCTTT.

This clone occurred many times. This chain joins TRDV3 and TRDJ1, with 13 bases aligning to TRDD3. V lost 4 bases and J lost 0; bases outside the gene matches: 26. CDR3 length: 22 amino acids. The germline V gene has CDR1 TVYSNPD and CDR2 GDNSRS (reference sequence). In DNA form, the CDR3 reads TGTGCCTCTTCACCGGTTCTACCTGCTTACTGGGGGATACGGATGTACACCGATAAACTCATCTTT. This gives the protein CASSPVLPAYWGIRMYTDKLIF.

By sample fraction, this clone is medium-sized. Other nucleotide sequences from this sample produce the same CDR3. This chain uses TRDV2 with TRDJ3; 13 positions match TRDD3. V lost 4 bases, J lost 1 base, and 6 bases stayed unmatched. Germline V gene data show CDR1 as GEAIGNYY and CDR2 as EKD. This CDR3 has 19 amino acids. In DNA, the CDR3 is TGTGCCTGTGATATAACTGGGGGATACGGTTCCTGGGACACCCGACAGATGTTTTTC. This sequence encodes CACDITGGYGSWDTRQMFF.

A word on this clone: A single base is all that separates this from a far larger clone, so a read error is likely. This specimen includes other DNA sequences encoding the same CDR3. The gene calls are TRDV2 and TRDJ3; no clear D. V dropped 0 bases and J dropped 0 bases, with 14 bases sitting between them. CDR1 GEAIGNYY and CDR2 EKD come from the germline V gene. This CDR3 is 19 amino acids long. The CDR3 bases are TGTGCCTGTGACACCGTCGAGGAGTCCAGCTCCTGGGACACCCGACAGATGTTTTTC. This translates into CACDTVEESSSWDTRQMFF.

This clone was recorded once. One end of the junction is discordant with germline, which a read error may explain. For the CDR3, the DNA is TGTGCCTTTGACACCGTTGTTGATAACACCTATAAACTCATCTTT. The encoded protein is CAFDTVVDNTYKLIF. This chain joins TRDV3 and TRDJ1; D unclear. The germline gives CDR1 TVYSNPD, CDR2 GDNSRS (reference sequence). The CDR3 has 15 residues.

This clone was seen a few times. As DNA, the CDR3 is TGTGCCCTCTCCTCCTACAACCTGGGGGATACCGATAAACTCATCTTT. Translation: CALSSYNLGDTDKLIF. This chain connects TRDV3 to TRDJ1, with TRDD3 matching over 9 bases. There are 16 residues in the CDR3. Germline CDR1 and CDR2: TVYSNPD and GDNSRS (reference sequence). After removal of 5 bases from V and 2 bases from J, the junction contained 15 bases not matched to a gene. Supplemented by reference TRDV3 and TRDJ1, the full variable domain reads CDKVTQSSPDQTVASGSEVVLLCTYDTVYSNPDLFWYRIRPDYSFQFVFYGDNSRSEGADFTQGRFSVKHILTQKAFHLVISPVRTEDSATYYCALSSYNLGDTDKLIFGKGTRVTVEP.

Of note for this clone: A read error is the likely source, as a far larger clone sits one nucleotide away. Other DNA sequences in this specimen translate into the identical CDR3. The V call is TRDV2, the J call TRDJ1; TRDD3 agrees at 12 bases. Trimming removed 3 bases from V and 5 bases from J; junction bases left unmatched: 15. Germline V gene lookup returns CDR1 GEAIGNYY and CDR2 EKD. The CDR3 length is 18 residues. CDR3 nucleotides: TGTGCCTGTGACTTCGTCTGGGGGATACGCAACGTTTCAGATAAACTCATCTTT. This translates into CACDFVWGIRNVSDKLIF.

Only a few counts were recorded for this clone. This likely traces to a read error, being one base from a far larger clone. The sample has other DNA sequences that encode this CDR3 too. The chain's CDR3 is CACDTVSYGNTDKLIF. The DNA for the CDR3 is TGTGCCTGCGACACCGTTAGCTACGGTAATACCGATAAACTCATCTTT. This chain uses TRDV2 with TRDJ1; unclear D gene. There are 16 residues in the CDR3. Germline CDR1 is GEAIGNYY and CDR2 is EKD.

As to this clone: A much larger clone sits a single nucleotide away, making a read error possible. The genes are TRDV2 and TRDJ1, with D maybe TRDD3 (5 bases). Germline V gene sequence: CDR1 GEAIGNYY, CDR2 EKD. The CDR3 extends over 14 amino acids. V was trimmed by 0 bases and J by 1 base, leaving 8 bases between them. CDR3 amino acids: CACDTIRFTDKLIF. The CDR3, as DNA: TGTGCCTGTGACACCATACGGTTCACCGATAAACTCATCTTT.

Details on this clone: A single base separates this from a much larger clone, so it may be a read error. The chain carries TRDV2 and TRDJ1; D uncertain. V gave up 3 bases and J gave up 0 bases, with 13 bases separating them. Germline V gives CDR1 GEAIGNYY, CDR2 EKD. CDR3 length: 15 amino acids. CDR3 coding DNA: TGTGCCTGTGACGCCGGACGGACAGACACCGATAAACTCATCTTT. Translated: CACDAGRTDTDKLIF.

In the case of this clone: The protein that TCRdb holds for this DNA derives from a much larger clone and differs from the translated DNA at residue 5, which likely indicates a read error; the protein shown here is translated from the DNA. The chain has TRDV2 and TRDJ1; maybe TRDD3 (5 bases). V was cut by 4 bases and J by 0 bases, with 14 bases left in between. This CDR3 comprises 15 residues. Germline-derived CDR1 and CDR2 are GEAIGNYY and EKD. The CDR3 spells CACDVVGSYTDKLIF. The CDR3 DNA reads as TGTGCCTGTGATGTGGTGGGATCGTACACCGATAAACTCATCTTT.

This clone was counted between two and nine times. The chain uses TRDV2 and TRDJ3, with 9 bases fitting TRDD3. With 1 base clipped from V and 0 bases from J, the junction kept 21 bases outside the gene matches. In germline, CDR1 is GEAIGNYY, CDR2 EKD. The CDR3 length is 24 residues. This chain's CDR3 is CACDTGALGTGGAKSSWDTRQMFF. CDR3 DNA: TGTGCCTGTGACACGGGCGCCCTCGGTACTGGGGGAGCTAAGAGCTCCTGGGACACCCGACAGATGTTTTTC.

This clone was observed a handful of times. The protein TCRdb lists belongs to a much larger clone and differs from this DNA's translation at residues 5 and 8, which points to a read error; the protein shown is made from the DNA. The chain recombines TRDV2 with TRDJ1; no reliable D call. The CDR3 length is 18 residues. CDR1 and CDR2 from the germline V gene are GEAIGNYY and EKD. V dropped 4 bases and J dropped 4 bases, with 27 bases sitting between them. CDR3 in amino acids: CACDTVSRPRGLDDKLIF. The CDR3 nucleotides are TGTGCCTGTGATACGGTTAGCCGTCCCCGAGGGCTGGACGATAAACTCATCTTT.

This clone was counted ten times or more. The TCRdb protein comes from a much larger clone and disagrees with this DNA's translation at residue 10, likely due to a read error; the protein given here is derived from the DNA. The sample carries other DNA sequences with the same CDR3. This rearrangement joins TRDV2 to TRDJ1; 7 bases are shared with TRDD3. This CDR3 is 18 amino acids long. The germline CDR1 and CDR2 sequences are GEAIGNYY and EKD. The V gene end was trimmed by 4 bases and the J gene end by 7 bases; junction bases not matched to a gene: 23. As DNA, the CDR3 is TGTGCCTGTGATTCGGCCTCCTTGACTGTGGGGATAGTCCCTAAACTCATCTTT. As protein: CACDSASLTVGIVPKLIF.

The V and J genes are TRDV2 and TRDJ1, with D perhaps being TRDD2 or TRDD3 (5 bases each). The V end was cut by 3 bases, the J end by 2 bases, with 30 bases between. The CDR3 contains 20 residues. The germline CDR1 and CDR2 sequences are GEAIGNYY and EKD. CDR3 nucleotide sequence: TGTGCCTGTGACGCCGGTGAGAGCCTTCAGGGGAGCGTGACGACCGATAAACTCATCTTT. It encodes CACDAGESLQGSVTTDKLIF.

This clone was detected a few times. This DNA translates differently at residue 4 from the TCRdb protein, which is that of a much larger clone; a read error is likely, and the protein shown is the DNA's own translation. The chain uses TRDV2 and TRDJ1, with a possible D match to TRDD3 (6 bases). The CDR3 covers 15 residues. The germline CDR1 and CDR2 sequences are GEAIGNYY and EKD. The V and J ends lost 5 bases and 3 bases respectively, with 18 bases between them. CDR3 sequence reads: CACAIVRGTPDKLIF. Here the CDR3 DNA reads TGTGCCTGTGCCATAGTCCGGGGGACACCCGATAAACTCATCTTT.

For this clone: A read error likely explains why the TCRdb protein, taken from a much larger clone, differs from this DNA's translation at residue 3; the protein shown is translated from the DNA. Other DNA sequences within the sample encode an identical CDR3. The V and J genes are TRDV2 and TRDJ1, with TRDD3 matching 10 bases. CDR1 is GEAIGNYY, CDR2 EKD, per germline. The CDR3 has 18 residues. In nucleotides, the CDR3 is TGTGCCTATGACACCAGAAAATTACGGGGGGATACGACCGATAAACTCATCTTT. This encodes CAYDTRKLRGDTTDKLIF.

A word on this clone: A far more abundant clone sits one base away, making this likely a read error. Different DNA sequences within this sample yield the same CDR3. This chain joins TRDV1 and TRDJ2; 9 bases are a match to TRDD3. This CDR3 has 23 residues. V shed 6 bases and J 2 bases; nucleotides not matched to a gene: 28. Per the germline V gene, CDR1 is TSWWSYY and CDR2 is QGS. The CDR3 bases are TGTGCTCTTGGAAAGGGGATCCTACTGAAATACGGGGGGATACTGGACTTGACAGCACAACTCTTCTTT. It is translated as CALGKGILLKYGGILDLTAQLFF.

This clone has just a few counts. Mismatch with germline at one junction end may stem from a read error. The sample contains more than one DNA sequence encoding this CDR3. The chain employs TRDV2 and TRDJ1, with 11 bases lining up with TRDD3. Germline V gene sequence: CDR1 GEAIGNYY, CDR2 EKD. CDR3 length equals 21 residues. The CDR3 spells CACDTVPGGYNSTSYTVKLIF. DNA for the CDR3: TGTGCCTGTGACACCGTCCCTGGGGGATACAACTCGACTTCATACACCGTTAAACTCATCTTT.

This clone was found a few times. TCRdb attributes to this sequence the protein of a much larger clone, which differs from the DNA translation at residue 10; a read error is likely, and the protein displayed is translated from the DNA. The CDR3 DNA reads TGTGCCTGTGACACCGTATATGGGGGATGCCGTGGGGAGTACACCGATAAACTCATCTTT. This sequence encodes CACDTVYGGCRGEYTDKLIF. V gene TRDV2 combines with J gene TRDJ1; TRDD3 matches at 8 bases. Germline V gene lookup returns CDR1 GEAIGNYY and CDR2 EKD. Trimming took 0 bases from V and 0 from J; bases not matched to a gene: 17. CDR3 size: 20 residues.

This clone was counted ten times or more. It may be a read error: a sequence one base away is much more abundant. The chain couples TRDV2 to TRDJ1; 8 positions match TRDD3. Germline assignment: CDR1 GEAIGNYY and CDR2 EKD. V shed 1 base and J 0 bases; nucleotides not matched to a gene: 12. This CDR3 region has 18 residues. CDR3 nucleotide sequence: TGTGCCTGTGACACTAGGAGTGTCTGGGGGAGCGACACCGATAAACTCATCTTT. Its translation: CACDTRSVWGSDTDKLIF.

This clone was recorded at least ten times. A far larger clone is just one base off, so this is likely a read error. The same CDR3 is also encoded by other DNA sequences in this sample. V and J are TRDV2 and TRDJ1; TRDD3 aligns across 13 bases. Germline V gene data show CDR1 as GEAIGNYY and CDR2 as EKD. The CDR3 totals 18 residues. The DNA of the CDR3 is TGTGCCTGTGACACCCTAAAATTACTGGGGGATACGACCGATAAGCTCATCTTT. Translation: CACDTLKLLGDTTDKLIF.

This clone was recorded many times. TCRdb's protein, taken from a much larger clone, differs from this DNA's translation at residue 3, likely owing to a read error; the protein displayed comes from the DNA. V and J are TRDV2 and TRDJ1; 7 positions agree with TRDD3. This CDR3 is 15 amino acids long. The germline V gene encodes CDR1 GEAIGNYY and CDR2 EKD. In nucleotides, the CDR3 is TGTGCCTTTGACACCGGACTGGGGAAAGGGGATAAACTCATCTTT. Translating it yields CAFDTGLGKGDKLIF.

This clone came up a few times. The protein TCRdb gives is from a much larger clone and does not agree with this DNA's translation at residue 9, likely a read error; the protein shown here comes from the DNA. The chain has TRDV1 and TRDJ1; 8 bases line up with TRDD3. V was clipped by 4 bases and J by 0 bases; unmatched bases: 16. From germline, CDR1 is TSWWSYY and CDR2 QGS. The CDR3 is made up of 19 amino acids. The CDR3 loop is CALGATRRTGDMYTDKLIF. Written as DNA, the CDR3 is TGTGCTCTTGGGGCCACCCGCCGAACGGGGGATATGTACACCGATAAACTCATCTTT.

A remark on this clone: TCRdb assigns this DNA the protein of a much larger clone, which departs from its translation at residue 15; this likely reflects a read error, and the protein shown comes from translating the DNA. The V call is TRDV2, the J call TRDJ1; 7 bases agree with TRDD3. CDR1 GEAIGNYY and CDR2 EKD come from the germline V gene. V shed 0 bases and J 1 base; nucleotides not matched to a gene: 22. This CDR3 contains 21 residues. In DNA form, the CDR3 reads TGTGCCTGTGACACCCTCAATCTCGTACTGGGGACTAGATCGTGCACCGATAAACTCATCTTT. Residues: CACDTLNLVLGTRSCTDKLIF.

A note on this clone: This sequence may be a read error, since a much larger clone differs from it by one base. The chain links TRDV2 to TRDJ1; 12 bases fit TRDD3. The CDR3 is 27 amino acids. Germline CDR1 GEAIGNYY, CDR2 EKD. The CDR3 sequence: CACDPVSPRLPSGGYAASPPYTDKPIF. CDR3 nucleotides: TGTGCCTGTGACCCCGTTTCTCCGCGCCTTCCCTCTGGGGGATACGCGGCCTCCCCCCCGTACACCGATAAACCCATCTTT.

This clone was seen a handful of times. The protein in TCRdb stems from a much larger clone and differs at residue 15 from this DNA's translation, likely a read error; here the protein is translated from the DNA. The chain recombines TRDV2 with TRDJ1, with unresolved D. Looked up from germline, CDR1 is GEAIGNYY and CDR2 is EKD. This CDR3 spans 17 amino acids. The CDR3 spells CACDTLGSALDTDKHIF. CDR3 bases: TGTGCCTGTGACACCCTCGGGTCCGCCCTTGACACCGATAAACACATCTTT.